The next 21 T cell receptor beta chains were all read from a single sample in a study of blood T cell repertoires in COVID-19. Here immunoSEQ multiplex PCR was the method, and the copy in TCRdb shows in-frame clones only, minus some. The table records 390,000 or so clones, roughly four fifths of them present only once. Material: PBMCs or T cells enriched from blood (not recorded which). The receptors were sampled from a woman aged 45-59 years who had recovered from COVID-19.

This sequence joins TRBV6-5 and TRBJ1-6; tentative D call: TRBD1 (5 bases). With 6 bases removed from V and 8 bases from J, the gap between germline ends came to 17 bases. CDR1 is MNHEY and CDR2 is SVGAGI in the germline V gene. The CDR3 totals 15 residues. The CDR3 nucleotides read TGTGCCAGCAGAACCGCGGGGCCCGGAGATTCACCCCTCCACTTT. The encoded protein is CASRTAGPGDSPLHF.

This chain links TRBV7-9 with TRBJ2-7; D is possibly TRBD2 (5 bases). Between the trimmed V and J ends, which lost 7 bases and 3 bases, there was a span of 13 bases. CDR1 is SEHNR and CDR2 is FQNEAQ in the germline V gene (reference sequence). The CDR3 has 13 residues. Written as DNA, the CDR3 is TGTGCCAGCACCCCCCGCGACTACTACGAGCAGTACTTC. It translates to CASTPRDYYEQYF.

The gene calls are TRBV19 and TRBJ1-6; perhaps TRBD1 as D (6 bases). Deletions cut 4 bases from V and 5 bases from J, with 12 bases between. The germline V gene encodes CDR1 LNHDA and CDR2 SQIVND (reference sequence). The CDR3 is 15 amino acids. The CDR3 nucleotides are TGTGCCAGTAGTACAGAGGACAGAGATAATTCACCCCTCCACTTT. Translating it yields CASSTEDRDNSPLHF. Supplemented by reference TRBV19 and TRBJ1-6, the full variable domain reads DGGITQSPKYLFRKEGQNVTLSCEQNLNHDAMYWYRQDPGQGLRLIYYSQIVNDFQKGDIAEGYSVSREKKESFPLTVTSAQKNPTAFYLCASSTEDRDNSPLHFGNGTRLTVT.

The rearrangement joins TRBV13 to TRBJ2-7; D is possibly TRBD1 (5 bases). From germline, CDR1 is PRHDT and CDR2 FYEKMQ (reference sequence). The CDR3 totals 13 residues. With 6 bases removed from V and 7 bases from J, the gap between germline ends came to 16 bases. The CDR3 sequence is CASSFGAQMEQYF. Here the CDR3 DNA reads TGTGCCAGCAGTTTTGGGGCCCAAATGGAGCAGTACTTC.

The chain recombines TRBV5-1 with TRBJ1-1; 7 bases match TRBD1. This CDR3 has 14 residues. Losses at the gene ends were 4 bases for V and 5 bases for J; bases not matched to a gene: 8. Germline lookup yields CDR1 SGHRS and CDR2 YFSETQ. The CDR3 spells CASSRDSRVTEAFF. Written as DNA, the CDR3 is TGCGCCAGCAGCCGGGACAGTCGAGTTACTGAAGCTTTCTTT. Supplemented by reference TRBV5-1 and TRBJ1-1, the full variable domain reads KAGVTQTPRYLIKTRGQQVTLSCSPISGHRSVSWYQQTPGQGLQFLFEYFSETQRNKGNFPGRFSGRQFSNSRSEMNVSTLELGDSALYLCASSRDSRVTEAFFGQGTRLTVV.

The chain joins TRBV7-3 to TRBJ2-1, with 11 bases lining up with TRBD2. CDR1 and CDR2 (germline): SGHTA, FQGTGA. Germline trimming cut 5 bases from V and 7 bases from J; bases unmatched to any gene: 13. CDR3 length: 17 amino acids. In nucleotides, the CDR3 is TGTGCCAGCAGCGTTGACATCCTAGCGGGAGGTTGGAATGAGCAGTTCTTC. Translating gives CASSVDILAGGWNEQFF.

The rearrangement uses TRBV4-2 and TRBJ2-7; D gene ambiguous. V lost 0 bases, J lost 1 base, and 7 bases lay in between. CDR1 is LGHNA and CDR2 is YNFKEQ in the germline V gene. The CDR3 sequence is 14 residues long. Here the CDR3 reads CASSQDRHSYEQYF. Written as DNA, the CDR3 is TGTGCCAGCAGCCAAGACCGACATTCCTACGAGCAGTACTTC.

This chain links TRBV19 with TRBJ2-7; D not resolved. V was pared by 11 bases and J by 0 bases, with 23 bases between. Germline assignment: CDR1 LNHDA and CDR2 SQIVND (reference sequence). The CDR3 runs 16 residues. The CDR3 DNA reads as TGTGCCTCCAGCGTTAGTGAGAGCCCGTCCTCCTACGAGCAGTACTTC. Encoded protein: CASSVSESPSSYEQYF.

The chain links TRBV7-8 to TRBJ1-4; no reliable D call. V lost 1 base and J 10 bases, leaving 16 bases between the germline ends. The CDR3 is 15 residues long. The germline gives CDR1 SGHVS, CDR2 FQNEAQ. CDR3 in DNA: TGTGCCAGCAGCTTAGATCCAGCTAGCATGGGAAAACTGTTTTTT. Protein sequence: CASSLDPASMGKLFF.

This clone was detected many times. The chain couples TRBV11-2 to TRBJ2-2, with D hard to call. Germline V lookup: CDR1 SGHAT, CDR2 FQNNGV. The CDR3 runs to 14 residues. V lost 5 bases and J lost 1, with 8 bases in between. The CDR3 spells CASSHDWNTGELFF. CDR3 coding DNA: TGTGCCAGCAGCCATGACTGGAACACCGGGGAGCTGTTTTTT.

The V call is TRBV28, the J call TRBJ1-6; possible D gene TRBD1, 6 bases. V lost 5 bases and J 8 bases, leaving 7 bases between the germline ends. The V gene's germline CDR1 is MDHEN and CDR2 SYDVKM. This CDR3 comprises 12 residues. The CDR3 nucleotides are TGTGCCAGCAGTCAGGGGTATTCACCCCTCCACTTT. It yields the protein CASSQGYSPLHF.

This clone came up a few times. This chain uses TRBV2 with TRBJ1-4; TRBD1 matches at 8 bases. Trimming cost V 8 bases and J 8 bases; bases outside gene matches: 19. Per germline, CDR1 SNHLY and CDR2 FYNNEI. This CDR3 spans 17 amino acids. For the CDR3, the DNA is TGTGCCAGCTGCAGGGGGCTCCGGGGACACCTGGGGGAAAAACTGTTTTTT. It yields the protein CASCRGLRGHLGEKLFF.

J is TRBJ1-5 and V is TRBV19; weak D call: TRBD1 (6 bases). Trimming stripped 10 bases from V and 7 bases from J, with 20 bases between. CDR1 and CDR2 (germline): LNHDA, SQIVND (reference sequence). This CDR3 comprises 14 residues. CDR3 protein: CATTKGGPGQPQHF. DNA for the CDR3: TGTGCCACCACGAAAGGGGGTCCAGGCCAGCCCCAGCATTTT.

This sequence joins TRBV7-2 and TRBJ1-1; D may be TRBD1 (5 bases). The CDR3 is made up of 14 amino acids. The germline gives CDR1 SGHTA, CDR2 FQGNSA. The germline V and J ends were trimmed by 2 bases and 5 bases, with 12 bases remaining between them. CDR3 in DNA: TGTGCCAGCAGCTTAACGCGGGGGAGGACTGAAGCTTTCTTT. Its protein product is CASSLTRGRTEAFF.

DNA for the CDR3: TGTGCCAGCAGTGACAGTTTGAAGACCCAGTACTTC. Protein product: CASSDSLKTQYF. This rearrangement joins TRBV6-2 or TRBV6-3 to TRBJ2-5; D is perhaps TRBD1 (5 bases). V was cut by 5 bases and J by 6 bases, with 10 bases left in between. The CDR3 consists of 12 residues. Germline-derived CDR1 and CDR2 are MNHEY and SVGEGT.

CDR3 loop: CASSYLQGTEAFF. Written as DNA, the CDR3 is TGTGCCAGCAGTTACCTACAGGGTACTGAAGCTTTCTTT. The genes are TRBV6-2 or TRBV6-3 and TRBJ1-1; perhaps TRBD1 as D (6 bases). Germline CDR1 MNHEY, CDR2 SVGEGT. This CDR3 is 13 amino acids long. Trimming took off 2 bases at V and 5 bases at J, with 9 bases between the two ends.

This chain connects TRBV19 to TRBJ2-3; 9 bases fit TRBD2. The J segment lost 7 bases and the V segment lost 1 base, leaving 12 bases of the junction unmatched. Germline V gives CDR1 LNHDA, CDR2 SQIVND (reference sequence). The CDR3 is made up of 17 amino acids. The CDR3: CASSIGASGAAFYTQYF. The CDR3 DNA reads as TGTGCCAGTAGTATAGGTGCTAGCGGGGCGGCTTTTTATACGCAGTATTTT. The entire variable domain, with the rest obtained from reference TRBV19 and TRBJ2-3, is as follows: DGGITQSPKYLFRKEGQNVTLSCEQNLNHDAMYWYRQDPGQGLRLIYYSQIVNDFQKGDIAEGYSVSREKKESFPLTVTSAQKNPTAFYLCASSIGASGAAFYTQYFGPGTRLTVL.

The V gene is TRBV4-1, the J gene TRBJ2-1; 9 positions match TRBD2. The CDR3 runs to 16 residues. Germline CDR1 MGHRA, CDR2 YSYEKL. V was pared by 3 bases and J by 5 bases, with 8 bases of the junction left unmatched. As DNA, the CDR3 is TGCGCCAGCAGCCACCCACTAGCGGGTGCCAACAATGAGCAGTTCTTC. Amino acid sequence: CASSHPLAGANNEQFF.

This clone was observed a single time. The same CDR3 also results from other DNA sequences found in this sample. This chain links TRBV29-1 with TRBJ1-1; possible D gene TRBD1, 5 bases. Germline assignment: CDR1 SQVTM and CDR2 ANQGSEA. The ends were cut back, 1 base at V and 2 bases at J, with 8 bases in the middle. This CDR3 region has 13 residues. The CDR3: CSVEGQLNTEAFF. DNA of the CDR3: TGCAGCGTTGAAGGACAGCTCAACACTGAAGCTTTCTTT.

The chain couples TRBV6-2 or TRBV6-3 to TRBJ2-7; TRBD1 matches 7 bases. This CDR3 contains 15 residues. Trimming at V came to 2 bases and at J to 3 bases, leaving 7 bases not matched to a gene. Germline V gives CDR1 MNHEY, CDR2 SVGEGT. CDR3 nucleotide sequence: TGTGCCAGCAGTTACCCGAGGGGACAGAGCTACGAGCAGTACTTC. Translation gives CASSYPRGQSYEQYF.

The chain recombines TRBV29-1 with TRBJ1-1; TRBD1 is a possible D gene (5 bases). Germline CDR1 reads SQVTM; CDR2 reads ANQGSEA. This CDR3 contains 12 residues. Trimming shortened V by 5 bases and J by 2 bases, and 9 bases separated the two germline ends. This CDR3 is CSVSRTNTEAFF. The CDR3 region has the DNA TGCAGCGTTTCTAGGACAAACACTGAAGCTTTCTTT.